Below, 17 T cell receptor beta chains from the same sample are listed, as sequenced in a study of tumor and adjacent non-tumor tissue in lung cancer. No cell sorting was done before RNA was extracted from the tissue. The normal lung tissue was taken more than 3 cm from the tumor edge. Three rounds of nested PCR, following a modified ARM-PCR protocol, produced the TCRbeta library. TCRdb recomputed calls from the multiplex PCR reads with MiXCR, one row per CDR3 protein. The sample records around 39,000 distinct CDR3 sequences, 60% being singletons. The sequenced sample was distant non-tumor lung tissue. These receptors all stem from a man aged 45-60 years with non-small cell lung cancer.

This clonotype appeared once. This may stem from a read error, because a much larger clone lies one nucleotide away. The chain joins TRBV12-3 or TRBV12-4 to TRBJ2-3; TRBD2 matches 9 bases. Losses at the gene ends were 2 bases for V and 2 bases for J; bases not matched to a gene: 8. The CDR3 has 17 amino acids. The DNA for the CDR3 is TGTGCCAGCAGTTTATGGGAGGGCGGGGGGGCCACAGATACGCAGTATTTT. It specifies CASSLWEGGGATDTQYF.

This clonotype was detected many times. This chain connects TRBV5-5 to TRBJ1-2; 8 bases are shared with TRBD1. With V trimmed by 1 base and J by 3 bases, 2 bases remained unmatched. CDR1 is SGHKS and CDR2 is YYEKEE in the germline V gene (reference sequence). The CDR3 has 14 amino acids. The chain's CDR3 is CASSLRDRYYGYTF. In DNA form, the CDR3 reads TGTGCCAGCAGCTTGAGGGACAGGTACTATGGCTACACCTTC.

This clonotype was detected ten times or more. The chain uses TRBV28 and TRBJ2-7; a weak D match, TRBD2 (5 bases). The ends were cut back, 7 bases at V and 2 bases at J, with 12 bases in the middle. This CDR3 region has 13 residues. Germline-derived CDR1 and CDR2 are MDHEN and SYDVKM. DNA of the CDR3: TGTGCCAGCACCTCCGCGGGTCCCTACGAGCAGTACTTC. As protein: CASTSAGPYEQYF.

As for this clonotype: The junction differs from germline at one of its ends, possibly a read error. The V gene is TRBV6-5, the J gene TRBJ1-5; D not resolved. This CDR3 spans 15 amino acids. Per germline, CDR1 MNHEY and CDR2 SVGAGI. The CDR3 DNA sequence: TGTGTCAGCAGTTACTCGACGGGGTCGAATCAGCCCCAGCATTTT. Its protein product is CVSSYSTGSNQPQHF.

For this clonotype: The conserved phenylalanine or tryptophan is not found at the CDR3 terminus, so this likely reflects a read error. V is TRBV11-2 and J is TRBJ2-2; D gene ambiguous. In germline, CDR1 is SGHAT, CDR2 FQNNGV. The CDR3 spans 15 residues. V lost 2 bases and J 1 base, leaving 8 bases between the germline ends. CDR3 sequence reads: CASSLMGVNTGELFL. The CDR3, as DNA: TGTGCCAGCAGCTTAATGGGCGTGAACACCGGGGAGCTGTTTCTT.

Comments on this clonotype: A read error may produce the germline difference seen at one junction end. The chain carries TRBV10-3 and TRBJ2-5; D not resolved. The CDR3 is made up of 13 amino acids. CDR1 and CDR2 from the germline V gene are ENHRY and SYGVKD. The CDR3 here is CAISESGQGTQYF. DNA for the CDR3: TGTGCCATCAGTGAAAGTGGCCAAGGGACCCAGTACTTC.

To note about this clonotype: This may arise from a read error, as a much more abundant clone is one base away. Written as DNA, the CDR3 is TGTGCCAGCAGTTGCAGCGGGGGGGCAGGCAATGAGCAGTTCTTC. The encoded protein is CASSCSGGAGNEQFF. The chain has TRBV28 and TRBJ2-1, with 10 bases fitting TRBD2. Germline assignment: CDR1 MDHEN and CDR2 SYDVKM. Unmatched junction bases numbered 6, after V lost 4 bases and J lost 6 bases. The CDR3 has 15 residues.

Regarding this clonotype: This may come from a read error, since a much larger clone is one base off. This chain links TRBV7-9 with TRBJ2-5; D unclear. Per germline, CDR1 SEHNR and CDR2 FQNEAQ (reference sequence). The CDR3 loop spans 11 amino acids. As DNA, the CDR3 is TGTGCCAGCAGCAACCAAGAGACCCAGCACTTC. Translation: CASSNQETQHF.

As for this clonotype: Sequence at one end of the junction differs from germline and may be a read error. The chain uses TRBV4-1 and TRBJ2-4, with a tentative D call TRBD2 (5 bases). Germline V gene lookup returns CDR1 MGHRA and CDR2 YSYEKL. This CDR3 contains 17 residues. CDR3 sequence reads: CTSSNPGGYGAKNIQYF. CDR3 nucleotides: TGCACCAGCAGCAACCCTGGAGGCTATGGGGCCAAAAACATTCAGTACTTC.

The rearrangement uses TRBV12-3 or TRBV12-4 and TRBJ2-7; D uncertain. The germline V and J ends were trimmed by 5 bases and 10 bases, with 18 bases remaining between them. CDR3 length: 13 amino acids. CDR3 protein: CASSLKVTYDQYF. CDR3 bases: TGTGCCAGCAGTCTCAAGGTTACTTATGACCAGTACTTC.

Remarks on this clonotype: A much bigger clone sits one base away, suggesting this may be a read error. The chain's CDR3 is CASSLFRGLQEAQYF. The CDR3 coding sequence is TGTGCCAGCAGCCTGTTCAGGGGCCTTCAAGAGGCCCAGTACTTC. V and J are TRBV14 and TRBJ2-5; tentatively, D is TRBD1 (6 bases). Germline V gene data show CDR1 as SGHDN and CDR2 as FVKESK. The CDR3 sequence is 15 residues long.

For this clonotype: Relative to the germline gene, one junction end is altered; a read error may explain this. V is TRBV6-5 and J is TRBJ2-2; D may be TRBD1 (6 bases). CDR1 is MNHEY, CDR2 SVGAGI, per germline. CDR3 length: 14 amino acids. The DNA for the CDR3 is TGTGCCAGCATGGGGGCACTCAACACCGGTGAGCTGTTTTTT. Amino acid sequence: CASMGALNTGELFF.

Comment on this clonotype: At one end, the junction sequence differs from germline, possibly due to a read error. The genes are TRBV6-2 or TRBV6-3 and TRBJ2-1; 7 nucleotides match TRBD2. CDR1 is MNHEY and CDR2 is SVGEGT in the germline V gene. This CDR3 is 18 amino acids long. This chain's CDR3 is CTSSTPSGGVLLPYEQFF. The CDR3 DNA reads TGTACCAGCAGTACCCCCTCGGGGGGAGTACTACTACCCTATGAGCAGTTCTTC.

This clonotype was seen just once. The chain uses TRBV12-3 or TRBV12-4 and TRBJ2-2; TRBD1 is a possible D gene (6 bases). Trimming removed 10 bases at V and 6 bases at J, with 21 bases between. The CDR3 sequence is 15 residues long. The CDR3 bases are TGTGCCAACAGCTCTTTTGAGAGGGGGTCCGGGGAGCTGTTTTTT. This encodes CANSSFERGSGELFF.

Ten or more counts support this clonotype. The CDR3 is CASSPGTTGYQETQYF. The CDR3 DNA reads TGTGCCAGCAGCCCCGGGACTACCGGGTACCAAGAGACCCAGTACTTC. The rearrangement uses TRBV12-3 or TRBV12-4 and TRBJ2-5; 7 positions agree with TRBD2. The CDR3 sequence is 16 residues long. V was clipped by 6 bases and J by 0 bases; unmatched bases: 10.

V usage is TRBV6-5 and J usage is TRBJ1-1; tentative D call: TRBD1 (5 bases). CDR3 size: 12 residues. In germline, CDR1 is MNHEY, CDR2 SVGAGI. V dropped 9 bases and J dropped 10 bases, with 18 bases sitting between them. The CDR3 is CASEDRDLGAFF. CDR3 DNA sequence: TGTGCCAGTGAGGATAGGGACTTGGGAGCTTTCTTT.

Concerning this clonotype itself: With a much larger clone just one base away, this may be a read error. The chain carries TRBV6-1 and TRBJ1-3; no definite D call. CDR3 size: 16 residues. Looked up from germline, CDR1 is MNHNS and CDR2 is SASEGT. CDR3 in amino acids: CDSISVGSKGGDTIYF. The CDR3 DNA follows: TGTGACAGCATTTCCGTGGGGTCCAAGGGAGGAGACACCATATATTTT.